These 8 T cell receptor beta chains were sequenced from one sample in a study of CD8 T cells in ankylosing spondylitis. A single record per CDR3 protein comes from TCRdb applying MiXCR to the 5' RACE reads. The sample includes around 99,000 distinct CDR3 sequences, around 10% of them seen just once. What was sequenced was blood, either unsorted or a sorted T cell fraction (not recorded which). These receptors originate from a male donor with ankylosing spondylitis or in good health (not recorded which).

This clonotype was counted many times. The chain joins TRBV7-9 to TRBJ2-1, with D perhaps matching TRBD2 (6 bases). This CDR3 contains 12 residues. CDR1 and CDR2 (germline): SEHNR, FQNEAQ (reference sequence). Trimming left V 0 bases short and J 10 bases short, with 7 bases between. The CDR3, as DNA: TGTGCCAGCAGCTTAGCGAGCGGGGAGCAGTTCTTC. Amino acids: CASSLASGEQFF.

The chain uses TRBV11-1 and TRBJ2-7; D may be TRBD1 or TRBD2 (5 bases each). V lost 0 bases, J lost 6 bases, and 18 bases lay in between. CDR1 and CDR2 (germline): SGHAT, FQDESV (reference sequence). This CDR3 contains 16 residues. Here the CDR3 reads CASSLAVGDAWSEQYF. In DNA form, the CDR3 reads TGTGCCAGCAGCTTAGCTGTTGGGGACGCCTGGTCCGAGCAGTACTTC.

There are many counts of this clonotype. The CDR3 DNA follows: TGTGCCAGCAGTGTGGCAGATGATTCACCCCTCCACTTT. It translates to CASSVADDSPLHF. The chain carries TRBV6-5 and TRBJ1-6; D call uncertain. The V and J ends lost 5 bases and 8 bases respectively, with 10 bases between them. CDR1 MNHEY and CDR2 SVGAGI come from the germline V gene. The CDR3 has 13 residues.

At least ten counts were recorded for this clonotype. J is TRBJ1-3 and V is TRBV4-2; D is unresolved. Looked up from germline, CDR1 is LGHNA and CDR2 is YNFKEQ. V was trimmed by 4 bases and J by 0 bases, leaving 13 bases between them. The CDR3 spans 16 residues. Here the CDR3 reads CASSLTALASGNTIYF. CDR3 DNA sequence: TGTGCCAGCAGCCTCACAGCACTAGCCTCTGGAAACACCATATATTTT.

In this sample, this clonotype turned up many times. This chain connects TRBV6-6 to TRBJ2-1; no reliable D call. Germline V CDR1 and CDR2: MNHNY, SVGAGI (reference sequence). Trimming pared 7 bases from V and 4 bases from J, leaving 11 bases between. The CDR3 is made up of 13 amino acids. CDR3 loop: CASTLPPYNEQFF. CDR3 in DNA: TGTGCCAGCACCCTACCCCCTTACAATGAGCAGTTCTTC.

This clonotype was counted a few times. This rearrangement joins TRBV5-6 to TRBJ1-5, with a possible D match to TRBD1 (6 bases). Germline values: CDR1 SGHDT, CDR2 YYEEEE. This CDR3 is built from 14 residues. Trimming pared 0 bases from V and 5 bases from J, leaving 9 bases between. CDR3 sequence: CASSLAGGYQPQHF. The CDR3 DNA reads TGTGCCAGCAGCTTGGCCGGGGGCTATCAGCCCCAGCATTTT.

This clonotype showed up many times. The chain uses TRBV30 and TRBJ2-2; no clear D gene. From germline, CDR1 is GTSNPN and CDR2 SVGIG (reference sequence). This CDR3 has 12 residues. V gave up 4 bases and J gave up 5 bases, with 8 bases separating them. DNA of the CDR3: TGTGCCTGGAATCGGGCGACCGGGGAGCTGTTTTTT. Its translation is CAWNRATGELFF.

This clonotype was seen repeatedly, ten times or more. The rearrangement uses TRBV29-1 and TRBJ2-4, with D possibly called TRBD1 or TRBD2 (5 bases each). Trimming left V 4 bases short and J 2 bases short, with 12 bases between. The CDR3 has 14 residues. CDR1 SQVTM and CDR2 ANQGSEA come from the germline V gene. The CDR3 nucleotides are TGCAGCGTTGGAGTTGGGGGATCCAAAAACATTCAGTACTTC. Amino acid sequence: CSVGVGGSKNIQYF.